This T cell receptor beta chain was retrieved from a study of blood T cell repertoires in COVID-19. Overall study context: The United States, Italy and Spain were the sources of the acute and convalescent COVID-19 samples. Sample material is recorded as cDNA or gDNA derived from T cells, B-cell-depleted T cells, or PBMCs.

Authors' data handling: By means of reference gene primer amplification, nucleated cell counts were estimated. Generated by immunoSEQ multiplex PCR, the TCRdb table keeps only in-frame clones and is missing some. For V, J and clone size, that table is used; D and trimming come from the DNA. This sample yields more than 15,000 clones, of which around 80% are seen a single time; more than 8% belongs to the top ten. Germline lookup yields CDR1 LNHNV and CDR2 YYDKDF (reference sequence). The CDR3 length is 15 residues. Trimming pared 0 bases from V and 1 base from J, leaving 9 bases between. Sequencing was done on a sample of peripheral blood. This TCR was recovered from a man in his sixties with acute or convalescent COVID-19. The rearrangement joins TRBV15 to TRBJ1-1; no clear D. The CDR3 DNA reads TGTGCCACCAGCAGAGACACAGAGGGGAACACTGAAGCTTTCTTT. It is translated as CATSRDTEGNTEAFF. Combining the CDR3 with reference TRBV15 and TRBJ1-1 gives the whole variable domain DAMVIQNPRYQVTQFGKPVTLSCSQTLNHNVMYWYQQKSSQAPKLLFHYYDKDFNNEADTPDNFQSRRPNTSFCFLDIRSPGLGDTAMYLCATSRDTEGNTEAFFGQGTRLTVV.